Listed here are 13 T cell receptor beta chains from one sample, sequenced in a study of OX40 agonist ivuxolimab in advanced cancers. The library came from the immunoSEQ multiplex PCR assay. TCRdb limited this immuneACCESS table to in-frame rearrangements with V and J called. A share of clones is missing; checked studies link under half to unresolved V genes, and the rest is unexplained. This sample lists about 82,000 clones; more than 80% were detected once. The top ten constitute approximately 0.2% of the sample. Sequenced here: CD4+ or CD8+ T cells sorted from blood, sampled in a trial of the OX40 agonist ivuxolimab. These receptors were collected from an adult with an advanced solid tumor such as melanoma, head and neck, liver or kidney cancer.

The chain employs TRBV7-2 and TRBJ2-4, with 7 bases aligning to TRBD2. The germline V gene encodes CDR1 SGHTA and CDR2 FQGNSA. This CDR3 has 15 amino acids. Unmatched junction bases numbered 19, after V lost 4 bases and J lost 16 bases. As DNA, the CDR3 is TGTGCCAGCAGCTCGGGAGGTCGGGAGTTCTCTAAAACATACTTC. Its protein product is CASSSGGREFSKTYF.

Here the CDR3 reads CASSERPGNQPQHF. CDR3 in DNA: TGTGCCAGCAGTGAGCGGCCAGGTAATCAGCCCCAGCATTTT. The chain couples TRBV6-1 to TRBJ1-5; D gene ambiguous. CDR1 and CDR2 from the germline V gene are MNHNS and SASEGT. This CDR3 is 14 amino acids long. V was clipped by 3 bases and J by 4 bases, with 10 bases between them.

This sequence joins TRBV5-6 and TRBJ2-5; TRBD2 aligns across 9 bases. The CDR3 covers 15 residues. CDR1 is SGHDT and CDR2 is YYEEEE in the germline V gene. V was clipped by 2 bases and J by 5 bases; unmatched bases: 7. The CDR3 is CASSFGGRASETQYF. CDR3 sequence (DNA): TGTGCCAGCAGCTTCGGCGGGAGGGCCAGTGAGACCCAGTACTTC. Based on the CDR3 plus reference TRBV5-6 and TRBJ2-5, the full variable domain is DAGVTQSPTHLIKTRGQQVTLRCSPKSGHDTVSWYQQALGQGPQFIFQYYEEEERQRGNFPDRFSGHQFPNYSSELNVNALLLGDSALYLCASSFGGRASETQYFGPGTRLLVL.

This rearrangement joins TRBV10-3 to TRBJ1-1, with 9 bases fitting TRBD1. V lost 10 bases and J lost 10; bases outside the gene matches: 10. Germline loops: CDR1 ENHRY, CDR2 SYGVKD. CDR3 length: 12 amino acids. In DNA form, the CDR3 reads TGTGCCAAAGGGACAGGGCGAATAGGAGCTTTCTTT. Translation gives CAKGTGRIGAFF.

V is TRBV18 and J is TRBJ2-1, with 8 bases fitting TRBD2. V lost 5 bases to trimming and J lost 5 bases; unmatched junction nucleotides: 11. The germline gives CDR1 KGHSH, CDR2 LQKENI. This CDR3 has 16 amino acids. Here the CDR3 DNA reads TGTGCCAGCTCATCCGACAGACTAGCGCCAAACAATGAGCAGTTCTTC. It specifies CASSSDRLAPNNEQFF. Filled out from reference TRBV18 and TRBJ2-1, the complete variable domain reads NAGVMQNPRHLVRRRGQEARLRCSPMKGHSHVYWYRQLPEEGLKFMVYLQKENIIDESGMPKERFSAEFPKEGPSILRIQQVVRGDSAAYFCASSSDRLAPNNEQFFGPGTRLTVL.

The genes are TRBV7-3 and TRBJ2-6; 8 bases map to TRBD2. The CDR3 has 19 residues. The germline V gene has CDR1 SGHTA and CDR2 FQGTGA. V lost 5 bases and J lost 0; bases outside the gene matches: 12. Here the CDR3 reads CASSLRGGASLSGANVLTF. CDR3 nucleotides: TGTGCCAGCAGCCTCCGGGGGGGTGCCTCCCTCTCTGGGGCCAACGTCCTGACTTTC.

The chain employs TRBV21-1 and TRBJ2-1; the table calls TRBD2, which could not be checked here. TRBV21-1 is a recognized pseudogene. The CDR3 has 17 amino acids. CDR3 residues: CASSSRGRGLARNEQFF. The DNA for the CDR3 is TGTGCCAGCAGCTCCCGTGGGAGGGGACTAGCTCGCAATGAGCAGTTCTTC.

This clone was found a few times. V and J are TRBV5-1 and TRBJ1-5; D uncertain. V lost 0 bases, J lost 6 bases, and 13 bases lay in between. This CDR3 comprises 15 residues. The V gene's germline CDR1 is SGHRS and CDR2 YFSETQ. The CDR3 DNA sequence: TGCGCCAGCAGCTTGGCCGCCGACTCGGGTCAGCCCCAGCATTTT. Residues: CASSLAADSGQPQHF.

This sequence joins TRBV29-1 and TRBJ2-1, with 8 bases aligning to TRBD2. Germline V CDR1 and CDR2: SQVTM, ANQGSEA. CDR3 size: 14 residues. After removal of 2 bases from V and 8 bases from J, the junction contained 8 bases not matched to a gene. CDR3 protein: CSVENAGGADEQFF. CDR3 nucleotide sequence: TGCAGCGTTGAAAACGCGGGAGGAGCCGATGAGCAGTTCTTC.

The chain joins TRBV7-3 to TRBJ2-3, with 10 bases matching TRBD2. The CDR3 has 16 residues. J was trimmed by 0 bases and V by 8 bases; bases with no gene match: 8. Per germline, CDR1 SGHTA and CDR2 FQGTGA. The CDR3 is CASRPSGSLSTDTQYF. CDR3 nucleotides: TGTGCCAGCCGGCCTAGCGGGAGCCTAAGCACAGATACGCAGTATTTT.

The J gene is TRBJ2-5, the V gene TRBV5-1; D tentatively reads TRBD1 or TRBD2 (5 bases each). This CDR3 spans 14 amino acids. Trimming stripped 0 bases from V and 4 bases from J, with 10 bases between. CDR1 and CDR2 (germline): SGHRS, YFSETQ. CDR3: CASSLGGPLETQYF. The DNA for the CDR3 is TGCGCCAGCAGCTTGGGGGGACCCCTAGAGACCCAGTACTTC.

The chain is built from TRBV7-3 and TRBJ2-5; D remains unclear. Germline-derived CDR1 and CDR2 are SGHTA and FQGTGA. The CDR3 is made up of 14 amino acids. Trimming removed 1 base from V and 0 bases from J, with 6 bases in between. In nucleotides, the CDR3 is TGTGCCAGCAGCTTAAACCAGAACCAAGAGACCCAGTACTTC. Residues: CASSLNQNQETQYF.

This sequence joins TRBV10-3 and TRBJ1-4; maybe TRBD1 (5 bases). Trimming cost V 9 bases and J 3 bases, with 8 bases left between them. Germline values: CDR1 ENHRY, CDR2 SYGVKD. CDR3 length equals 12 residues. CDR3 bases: TGTGCCATATCAGGGTCTAATGAAAAACTGTTTTTT. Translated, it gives CAISGSNEKLFF.